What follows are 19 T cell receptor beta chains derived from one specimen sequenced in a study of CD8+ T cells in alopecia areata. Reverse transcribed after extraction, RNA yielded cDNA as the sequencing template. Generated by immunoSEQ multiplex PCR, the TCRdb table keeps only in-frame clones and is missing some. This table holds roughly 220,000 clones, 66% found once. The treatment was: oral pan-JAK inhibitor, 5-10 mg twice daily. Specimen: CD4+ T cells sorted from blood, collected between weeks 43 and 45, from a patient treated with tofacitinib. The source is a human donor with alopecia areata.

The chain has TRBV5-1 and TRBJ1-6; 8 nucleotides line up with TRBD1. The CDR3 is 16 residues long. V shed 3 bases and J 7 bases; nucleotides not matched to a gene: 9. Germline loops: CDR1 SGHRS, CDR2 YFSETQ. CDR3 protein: CASSSTGTGLNSPLHF. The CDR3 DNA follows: TGCGCCAGCAGCTCCACCGGGACAGGACTGAATTCACCCCTCCACTTT.

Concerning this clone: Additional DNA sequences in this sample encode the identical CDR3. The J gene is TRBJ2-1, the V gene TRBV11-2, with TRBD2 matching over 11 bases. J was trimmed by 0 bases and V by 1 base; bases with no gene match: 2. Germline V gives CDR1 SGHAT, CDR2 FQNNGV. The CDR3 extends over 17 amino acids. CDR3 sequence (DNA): TGTGCCAGCAGCTTAGGGCTAGCGGGGGGCTCCTACAATGAGCAGTTCTTC. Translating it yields CASSLGLAGGSYNEQFF.

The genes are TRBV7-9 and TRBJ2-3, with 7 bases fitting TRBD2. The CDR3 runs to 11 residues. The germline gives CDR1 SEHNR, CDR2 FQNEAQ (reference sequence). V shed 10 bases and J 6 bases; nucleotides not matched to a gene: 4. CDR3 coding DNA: TGTGCCACCGAACTAGCGGATACGCAGTATTTT. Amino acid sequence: CATELADTQYF.

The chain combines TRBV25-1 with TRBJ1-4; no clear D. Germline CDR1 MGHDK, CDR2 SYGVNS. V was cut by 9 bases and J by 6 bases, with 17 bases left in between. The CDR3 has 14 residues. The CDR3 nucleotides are TGTGCCAGAAAACCGCGGACTTCTGATGAAAAACTGTTTTTT. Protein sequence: CARKPRTSDEKLFF.

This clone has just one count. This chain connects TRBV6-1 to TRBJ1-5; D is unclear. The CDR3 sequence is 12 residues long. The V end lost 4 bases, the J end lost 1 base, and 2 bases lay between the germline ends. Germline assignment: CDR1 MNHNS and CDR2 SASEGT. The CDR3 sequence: CASSASNQPQHF. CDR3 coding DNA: TGTGCCAGCAGTGCCAGCAATCAGCCCCAGCATTTT.

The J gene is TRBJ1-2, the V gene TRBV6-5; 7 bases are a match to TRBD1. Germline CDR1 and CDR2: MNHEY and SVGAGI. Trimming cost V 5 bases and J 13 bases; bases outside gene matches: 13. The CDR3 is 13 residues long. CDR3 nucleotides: TGTGCCAGCAGTCAGCACTCGGGACAGCCCGCCACCTTC. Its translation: CASSQHSGQPATF.

The CDR3, as DNA: TGTGCCAGCAAAGGGTGGCGGTTTGGGGACAATGAGCAGTTCTTC. This sequence encodes CASKGWRFGDNEQFF. The chain carries TRBV6-5 and TRBJ2-1; no firm D call. Germline V gene sequence: CDR1 MNHEY, CDR2 SVGAGI. V lost 7 bases and J 5 bases, leaving 18 bases between the germline ends. The CDR3 spans 15 residues.

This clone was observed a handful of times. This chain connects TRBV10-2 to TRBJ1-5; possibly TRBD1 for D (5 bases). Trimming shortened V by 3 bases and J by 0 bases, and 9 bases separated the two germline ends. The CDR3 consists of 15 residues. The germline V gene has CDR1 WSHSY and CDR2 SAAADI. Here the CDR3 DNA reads TGCGCCAGCAGTGATGGGGCTCTTAGCAATCAGCCCCAGCATTTT. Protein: CASSDGALSNQPQHF.

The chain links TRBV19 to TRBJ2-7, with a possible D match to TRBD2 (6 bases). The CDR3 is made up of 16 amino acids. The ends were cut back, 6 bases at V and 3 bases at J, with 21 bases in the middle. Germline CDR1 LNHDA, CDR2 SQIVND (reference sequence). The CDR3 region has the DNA TGTGCCAGTAGGAAGGGTGCGGGAACTGAGGGCTACGAGCAGTACTTC. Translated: CASRKGAGTEGYEQYF.

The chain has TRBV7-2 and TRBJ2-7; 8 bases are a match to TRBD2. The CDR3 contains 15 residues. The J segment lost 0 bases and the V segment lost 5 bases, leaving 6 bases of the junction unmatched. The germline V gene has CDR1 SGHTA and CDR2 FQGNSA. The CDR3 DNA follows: TGTGCCAGCAGCCTTAGCGGGGCGAGCTCCTACGAGCAGTACTTC. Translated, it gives CASSLSGASSYEQYF.

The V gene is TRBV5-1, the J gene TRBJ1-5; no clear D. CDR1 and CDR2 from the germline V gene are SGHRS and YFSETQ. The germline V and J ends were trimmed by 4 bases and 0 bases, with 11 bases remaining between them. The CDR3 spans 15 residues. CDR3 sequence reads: CASSQSGDSNQPQHF. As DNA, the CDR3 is TGCGCCAGCAGCCAGTCCGGGGATAGCAATCAGCCCCAGCATTTT.

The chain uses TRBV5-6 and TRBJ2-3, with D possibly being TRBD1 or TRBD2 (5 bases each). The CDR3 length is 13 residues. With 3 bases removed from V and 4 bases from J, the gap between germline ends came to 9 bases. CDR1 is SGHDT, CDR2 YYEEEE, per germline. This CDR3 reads CASSSRGADTQYF. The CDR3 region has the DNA TGTGCCAGCAGCTCGAGGGGCGCAGATACGCAGTATTTT.

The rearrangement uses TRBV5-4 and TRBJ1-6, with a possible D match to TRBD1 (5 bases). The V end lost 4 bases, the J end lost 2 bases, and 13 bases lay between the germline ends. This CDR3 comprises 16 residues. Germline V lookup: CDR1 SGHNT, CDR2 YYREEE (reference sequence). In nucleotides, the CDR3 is TGTGCCAGCAGCCAGGGCAGCCTAACCTATAATTCACCCCTCCACTTT. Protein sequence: CASSQGSLTYNSPLHF.

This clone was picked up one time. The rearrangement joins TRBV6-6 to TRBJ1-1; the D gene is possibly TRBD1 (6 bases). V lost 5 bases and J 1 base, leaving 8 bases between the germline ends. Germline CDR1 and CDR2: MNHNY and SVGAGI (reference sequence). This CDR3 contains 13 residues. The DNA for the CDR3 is TGTGCCAGCAGTCGCAGGGGGAACACTGAAGCTTTCTTT. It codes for CASSRRGNTEAFF.

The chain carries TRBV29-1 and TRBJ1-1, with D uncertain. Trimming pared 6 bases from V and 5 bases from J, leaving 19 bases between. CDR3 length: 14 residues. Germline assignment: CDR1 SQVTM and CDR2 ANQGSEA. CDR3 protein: CSVIGILGMTEAFF. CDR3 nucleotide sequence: TGCAGCGTCATCGGAATCCTCGGGATGACTGAAGCTTTCTTT. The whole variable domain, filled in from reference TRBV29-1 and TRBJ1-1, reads SAVISQKPSRDICQRGTSLTIQCQVDSQVTMMFWYRQQPGQSLTLIATANQGSEATYESGFVIDKFPISRPNLTFSTLTVSNMSPEDSSIYLCSVIGILGMTEAFFGQGTRLTVV.

CDR3 in amino acids: CAWSRAPNTEAFF. The DNA of the CDR3 is TGTGCCTGGAGCCGCGCCCCAAACACTGAAGCTTTCTTT. The chain employs TRBV30 and TRBJ1-1, with D uncertain. Trimming removed 3 bases at V and 2 bases at J, with 10 bases between. CDR1 is GTSNPN and CDR2 is SVGIG in the germline V gene (reference sequence). The CDR3 contains 13 residues. Looking up the rest from reference TRBV30 and TRBJ1-1 gives the full variable domain: SQTIHQWPATLVQPVGSPLSLECTVEGTSNPNLYWYRQAAGRGLQLLFYSVGIGQISSEVPQNLSASRPQDRQFILSSKKLLLSDSGFYLCAWSRAPNTEAFFGQGTRLTVV.

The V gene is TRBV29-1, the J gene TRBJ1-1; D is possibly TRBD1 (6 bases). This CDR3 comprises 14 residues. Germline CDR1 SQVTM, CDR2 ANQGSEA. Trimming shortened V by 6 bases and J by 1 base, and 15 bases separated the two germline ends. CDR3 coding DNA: TGCAGCGTCGTATACAGGGTTAGGAACACTGAAGCTTTCTTT. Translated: CSVVYRVRNTEAFF.

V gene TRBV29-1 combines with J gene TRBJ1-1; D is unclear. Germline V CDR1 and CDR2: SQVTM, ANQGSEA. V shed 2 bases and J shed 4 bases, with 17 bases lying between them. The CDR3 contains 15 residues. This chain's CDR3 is CSVELAAAKGTEAFF. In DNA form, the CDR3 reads TGCAGCGTTGAATTGGCAGCGGCCAAGGGCACTGAAGCTTTCTTT.

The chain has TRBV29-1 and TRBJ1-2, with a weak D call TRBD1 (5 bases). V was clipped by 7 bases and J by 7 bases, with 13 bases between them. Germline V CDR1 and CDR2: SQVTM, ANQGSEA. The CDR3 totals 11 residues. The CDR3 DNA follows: TGCAGCGCCGAGGAGGGGTCTGGCTACACCTTC. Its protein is CSAEEGSGYTF.